This TCR beta chain was identified in a study of T cell responses to AZD1222 COVID-19 vaccine. Findings of the study overall: Reportedly, nearly half the spike-specific TCRs target unmutated variant regions. Vaccine-associated CD4 TCRs spanned spike, dominant at 160-218 and 743-854. Scientists sampled the repertoires only once the peak T cell response had passed. Recipients of AZD1222 seropositive at baseline numbered only 6 or 7.

The table came from immunoSEQ multiplex PCR; TCRdb's copy has only in-frame clones and leaves some out. The profile shows about 97,000 clones, 88% of them singletons. CDR3 size: 13 residues. V shed 6 bases and J shed 8 bases, with 14 bases lying between them. About this clone: The antigen remains undetermined.

The rearrangement joins TRBV12-3 or TRBV12-4 to TRBJ2-1, with no clear D. The TCR sequence derives from an adult in good health. The sample consisted of peripheral blood, taken on day 0 of AZD1222 vaccination. The CDR3 nucleotides are TGTGCCAGCAGCCCCAGGCCCCTCCATGAGCAGTTCTTC. As protein: CASSPRPLHEQFF.